This TCR beta chain was captured in a study of regulatory T cells in long-lasting Graves disease. Time point in this sample: newly diagnosed GD, antithyroid drugs for less than 3 months. PBMC RNA served as the TCR library source. Regarding the study as a whole: TRBV28 was favored in persistent disease, as were TRBJ1-2 and TRBJ2-5.

Construction of TCR beta libraries relied on iRepertoire HTBI primers and on Arm-PCR targeting CDR3 regions. Each CDR3 protein is one row after TCRdb ran MiXCR on the multiplex PCR reads. Here the sample spans roughly 350,000 distinct CDR3 sequences, over 15% being singletons. In the case of this clonotype: Antigen unknown.

Per the germline V gene, CDR1 is SGHTA and CDR2 is FQGNSA. This CDR3 contains 16 residues. V shed 5 bases and J 3 bases; nucleotides not matched to a gene: 9. These sequences were also reported in another study, on T cells in Graves' hyperthyroidism and ophthalmopathy.

The rearrangement joins TRBV7-2 to TRBJ2-1; 8 nucleotides align to TRBD2. The TCR originated in a middle-aged man with Graves disease. The input for sequencing was peripheral blood mononuclear cells (PBMCs), taken at new diagnosis, from a patient treated with antithyroid drugs. This CDR3 reads CASSPLRGGFYNEQFF. CDR3 coding DNA: TGTGCCAGCAGCCCCCTCCGGGGGGGGTTCTACAATGAGCAGTTCTTC.